The TCR beta chain under discussion was sequenced for a study of neurological immune-mediated disorders. Germline V CDR1 and CDR2: LNHDA, SQIVND (reference sequence). CDR3 length equals 13 residues. Trimming left V 4 bases short and J 1 base short, with 7 bases between. 5'RACE with 10-nucleotide random UMIs produced the cDNA. Every sequencing run generated over 190 million TCR-beta sequences from 15-18 subjects. TCRdb analysed the 5' RACE reads with MiXCR anew, one entry per CDR3 protein. Of around 41,000 distinct CDR3 sequences listed, roughly 15% were seen once; the top ten hold 3% to 4.5%. Ten or more counts support this clonotype. Antigen unknown. The study, taken as a whole, reports: Private repertoires in all groups were suggested, as expanded clones shared no CDR3 amino acid sequences across subjects.

The sorted libraries started from around 1 million CD4+ or CD8+ T cells. The sequencing sample was made of CD4+ T cells from blood. The J gene is TRBJ1-1, the V gene TRBV19; perhaps TRBD1 as D (6 bases). The sequence came from a woman in her sixties or seventies with HTLV-1-associated myelopathy (HAM/TSP). The CDR3 loop reads CASSKTGNTEAFF. Here the CDR3 DNA reads TGTGCCAGTAGTAAGACAGGGAACACTGAAGCTTTCTTT.